The next 25 T cell receptor beta chains were all read from a single sample in a study of blood T cell repertoires in COVID-19 (dated by TCRdb to 2020 to 2021). Library method: the immunoSEQ multiplex PCR assay. This is the immuneACCESS table as TCRdb keeps it, with only in-frame sequences that have V and J called. A part of the clones is gone; compared with another copy, unresolved V genes explain less than half, and the rest is unexplained. The sample includes under 250,000 clones, with roughly 85% observed a single time. Of the sample, 2.5% to 3% falls within the top ten clones. Sequenced input: peripheral blood. The receptor source for this set is a woman in her seventies with active or convalescent COVID-19.

The chain joins TRBV13 to TRBJ1-6; the D is unclear. V was pared by 3 bases and J by 0 bases, with 3 bases between. Germline loops: CDR1 PRHDT, CDR2 FYEKMQ (reference sequence). CDR3 length: 14 amino acids. CDR3 DNA: TGTGCCAGCAGCTTCAGCTCCTATAATTCACCCCTCCACTTT. It encodes CASSFSSYNSPLHF. The variable domain in full, with the rest retrieved from reference TRBV13 and TRBJ1-6, is AAGVIQSPRHLIKEKRETATLKCYPIPRHDTVYWYQQGPGQDPQFLISFYEKMQSDKGSIPDRFSAQQFSDYHSELNMSSLELGDSALYFCASSFSSYNSPLHFGNGTRLTVT.

This CDR3 is CAWNPQGANVLTF. CDR3 nucleotide sequence: TGTGCCTGGAATCCCCAAGGGGCCAACGTCCTGACTTTC. The gene calls are TRBV30 and TRBJ2-6; D ambiguous. The CDR3 is made up of 13 amino acids. Trimming cost V 4 bases and J 4 bases, with 8 bases left between them. Per germline, CDR1 GTSNPN and CDR2 SVGIG (reference sequence). Full variable domain (outside the CDR3, taken from reference TRBV30 and TRBJ2-6): SQTIHQWPATLVQPVGSPLSLECTVEGTSNPNLYWYRQAAGRGLQLLFYSVGIGQISSEVPQNLSASRPQDRQFILSSKKLLLSDSGFYLCAWNPQGANVLTFGAGSRLTVL.

The chain recombines TRBV4-3 with TRBJ2-3, with D uncertain. Trimming removed 1 base at V and 2 bases at J, with 4 bases between. Germline CDR1 LGHNA, CDR2 YSLEER. This CDR3 region has 13 residues. The CDR3 protein is CASSQGATDTQYF. The DNA of the CDR3 is TGCGCCAGCAGCCAAGGGGCCACAGATACGCAGTATTTT.

The genes are TRBV5-1 and TRBJ1-1; D is undetermined. This CDR3 has 11 amino acids. Per germline, CDR1 SGHRS and CDR2 YFSETQ. V dropped 0 bases and J dropped 9 bases, with 6 bases sitting between them. The CDR3 DNA reads TGCGCCAGCAGCTTGGCCTACCAAGCTTTCTTT. Protein product: CASSLAYQAFF.

This clone was recorded a few times. Here the CDR3 reads CASSQSGTSGWENIQYF. The DNA of the CDR3 is TGCGCCAGCAGCCAATCCGGGACTAGCGGGTGGGAAAACATTCAGTACTTC. The V and J genes are TRBV4-1 and TRBJ2-4; 12 positions agree with TRBD2. Germline CDR1 and CDR2: MGHRA and YSYEKL. The CDR3 is made up of 17 amino acids. V lost 2 bases and J lost 5; bases outside the gene matches: 7.

The chain combines TRBV7-6 with TRBJ1-1; 8 bases align to TRBD1. The germline gives CDR1 SGHVS, CDR2 FNYEAQ. The CDR3 loop spans 14 amino acids. The ends lost 0 bases at V and 5 bases at J; junction bases unmatched: 2. The CDR3 sequence is CASSLATGVTEAFF. The CDR3 coding sequence is TGTGCCAGCAGCTTAGCGACAGGGGTTACTGAAGCTTTCTTT.

This rearrangement joins TRBV13 to TRBJ2-5; tentative D call: TRBD1 (6 bases). The V gene lost 10 bases and the J gene lost 1 base, with 19 bases spanning the gap. CDR3 length equals 15 residues. Germline V lookup: CDR1 PRHDT, CDR2 FYEKMQ (reference sequence). The CDR3 sequence: CATLRRGRGQETQYF. The CDR3 DNA is TGTGCCACCTTACGCAGGGGACGGGGCCAAGAGACCCAGTACTTC.

The V gene is TRBV29-1, the J gene TRBJ2-3, with 10 nucleotides matching TRBD2. CDR3 length: 14 residues. Germline V CDR1 and CDR2: SQVTM, ANQGSEA. With 4 bases clipped from V and 3 bases from J, the junction kept 4 bases outside the gene matches. The CDR3 here is CSVVASGRTDTQYF. The DNA of the CDR3 is TGCAGCGTTGTGGCTAGCGGGAGAACAGATACGCAGTATTTT.

V is TRBV12-3 or TRBV12-4 and J is TRBJ2-3; a possible D gene is TRBD2 (6 bases). The CDR3 totals 13 residues. Trimming left V 10 bases short and J 3 bases short, with 14 bases between. The CDR3 region has the DNA TGTGCCAATACTATTGGGGGGACAGATACGCAGTATTTT. Translated, it gives CANTIGGTDTQYF.

The chain links TRBV6-2 or TRBV6-3 to TRBJ2-3; 10 nucleotides match TRBD2. The germline V gene encodes CDR1 MNHEY and CDR2 SVGEGT. Germline trimming cut 5 bases from V and 4 bases from J; bases unmatched to any gene: 9. The CDR3 extends over 16 amino acids. CDR3 in amino acids: CASSRRLAGRPDTQYF. The CDR3 bases are TGTGCCAGCAGTCGACGACTAGCGGGTCGTCCAGATACGCAGTATTTT.

This sequence joins TRBV12-3 or TRBV12-4 and TRBJ1-1; D uncertain. The CDR3 sequence is 13 residues long. V dropped 7 bases and J dropped 3 bases, with 12 bases sitting between them. The DNA of the CDR3 is TGTGCCAGCACTCTCATTACGGACACTGAAGCTTTCTTT. Translation: CASTLITDTEAFF.

This clone was counted only a few times. The V gene is TRBV30, the J gene TRBJ1-2; no firm D call. The CDR3 sequence is 14 residues long. Germline CDR1 is GTSNPN and CDR2 is SVGIG (reference sequence). Trimming pared 4 bases from V and 7 bases from J, leaving 19 bases between. The CDR3 spells CAWTPPGMSGGYTF. In DNA form, the CDR3 reads TGTGCCTGGACCCCACCGGGGATGTCCGGTGGCTACACCTTC. Variable domain in full (rest from reference TRBV30 and TRBJ1-2): SQTIHQWPATLVQPVGSPLSLECTVEGTSNPNLYWYRQAAGRGLQLLFYSVGIGQISSEVPQNLSASRPQDRQFILSSKKLLLSDSGFYLCAWTPPGMSGGYTFGSGTRLTVV.

This clone was recorded many times. The chain is built from TRBV6-5 and TRBJ1-1; D unclear. With 1 base removed from V and 1 base from J, the gap between germline ends came to 10 bases. CDR3 size: 15 residues. Germline V gene data show CDR1 as MNHEY and CDR2 as SVGAGI. The CDR3 reads CASSYLDSGNTEAFF. The CDR3 coding sequence is TGTGCCAGCAGTTACTTAGACTCTGGGAACACTGAAGCTTTCTTT.

The chain employs TRBV24-1 and TRBJ2-5, with a weak D call TRBD1 (6 bases). CDR1 and CDR2 (germline): KGHDR, SFDVKD. The CDR3 runs to 16 residues. Between the trimmed V and J ends, which lost 3 bases and 1 base, there was a span of 14 bases. CDR3 region: CATSDPTGDTQETQYF. The CDR3 DNA reads TGTGCCACCAGTGATCCAACCGGGGACACCCAAGAGACCCAGTACTTC.

This clone was detected many times. This rearrangement joins TRBV10-1 to TRBJ1-2; 8 positions agree with TRBD1. This CDR3 has 13 amino acids. The germline CDR1 and CDR2 sequences are WNHNN and SYGVQD (reference sequence). The V gene end was trimmed by 6 bases and the J gene end by 4 bases; junction bases not matched to a gene: 4. The CDR3 loop is CASSSGGSYGYTF. The CDR3 DNA is TGCGCCAGCAGCTCAGGGGGCAGCTATGGCTACACCTTC.

The V and J genes are TRBV28 and TRBJ1-5; a possible D gene is TRBD1 (6 bases). CDR1 and CDR2 from the germline V gene are MDHEN and SYDVKM. The CDR3 contains 15 residues. Trimming removed 3 bases at V and 3 bases at J, with 12 bases between. The CDR3 nucleotides are TGTGCCAGCAGTTTGCCCTCAGGGGCCAATCAGCCCCAGCATTTT. It yields the protein CASSLPSGANQPQHF.

This sequence joins TRBV20-1 and TRBJ2-5, with TRBD2 identical over 9 bases. Germline V lookup: CDR1 DFQATT, CDR2 SNEGSKA (reference sequence). This CDR3 contains 15 residues. Trimming at V came to 3 bases and at J to 1 base, leaving 6 bases not matched to a gene. CDR3 amino acids: CSASGSGGFQETQYF. The DNA of the CDR3 is TGCAGTGCTAGTGGGAGCGGGGGGTTCCAAGAGACCCAGTACTTC.

Turning to this clone: The sample holds other DNA sequences that translate to the same CDR3. In DNA, the CDR3 is TGCGCCAGCAGCTTGGATGGAAGGGGTGGCAATCAGCCCCAGCATTTT. The encoded protein is CASSLDGRGGNQPQHF. J is TRBJ1-5 and V is TRBV5-1, with a tentative D call TRBD1 (5 bases). This CDR3 region has 16 residues. The germline V gene encodes CDR1 SGHRS and CDR2 YFSETQ. Deletions cut 0 bases from V and 2 bases from J, with 12 bases between. The whole variable domain, remainder taken from reference TRBV5-1 and TRBJ1-5, is KAGVTQTPRYLIKTRGQQVTLSCSPISGHRSVSWYQQTPGQGLQFLFEYFSETQRNKGNFPGRFSGRQFSNSRSEMNVSTLELGDSALYLCASSLDGRGGNQPQHFGDGTRLSIL.

CDR3 region: CASTRRSPDPDRLEKLFF. The DNA for the CDR3 is TGTGCCAGCACCAGGCGGTCCCCAGACCCCGACAGGCTCGAAAAACTGTTTTTT. The chain joins TRBV13 to TRBJ1-4; D is possibly TRBD1 (6 bases). CDR1 PRHDT and CDR2 FYEKMQ come from the germline V gene (reference sequence). Trimming cost V 7 bases and J 8 bases, with 29 bases left between them. The CDR3 spans 18 residues.

The gene calls are TRBV27 and TRBJ2-3; 7 bases agree with TRBD1. After removal of 2 bases from V and 5 bases from J, the junction contained 4 bases not matched to a gene. Germline V gives CDR1 MNHEY, CDR2 SMNVEV (reference sequence). The CDR3 sequence is 14 residues long. The CDR3 spells CASSLATGLDTQYF. DNA of the CDR3: TGTGCCAGCAGTTTAGCGACAGGGCTAGATACGCAGTATTTT.

The CDR3 spells CASSSGTSSYNEQFF. In DNA form, the CDR3 reads TGCGCCAGCAGCTCCGGGACAAGCTCCTACAATGAGCAGTTCTTC. J is TRBJ2-1 and V is TRBV5-1; possibly TRBD1 for D (6 bases). This CDR3 comprises 15 residues. CDR1 SGHRS and CDR2 YFSETQ come from the germline V gene. Trimming cost V 3 bases and J 0 bases, with 10 bases left between them.

The chain couples TRBV7-2 to TRBJ1-3; D is possibly TRBD1 (6 bases). The CDR3 consists of 16 residues. The V gene's germline CDR1 is SGHTA and CDR2 FQGNSA. The ends were cut back, 1 base at V and 0 bases at J, with 10 bases in the middle. CDR3 amino acids: CASSLVGAFSGNTIYF. The CDR3 DNA sequence: TGTGCCAGCAGCTTAGTGGGGGCCTTCTCTGGAAACACCATATATTTT.

V is TRBV7-9 and J is TRBJ2-5, with a possible D match to TRBD2 (6 bases). Per germline, CDR1 SEHNR and CDR2 FQNEAQ (reference sequence). The V end lost 1 base, the J end lost 2 bases, and 11 bases lay between the germline ends. The CDR3 runs 15 residues. CDR3 coding DNA: TGTGCCAGCAGCTTAGTCGGGAGAGGGCAAGAGACCCAGTACTTC. Amino acids: CASSLVGRGQETQYF.

The chain carries TRBV18 and TRBJ2-7; a weak D match, TRBD2 (5 bases). V gave up 3 bases and J gave up 6 bases, with 15 bases separating them. CDR1 KGHSH and CDR2 LQKENI come from the germline V gene. The CDR3 runs to 14 residues. CDR3 in DNA: TGTGCCAGCTCACCGAGTAGCGCCTTCACCGAGCAGTACTTC. Its protein is CASSPSSAFTEQYF.

DNA for the CDR3: TGTGCCAGCAGTTTAGACAGGGTGGGATATAATTCACCCCTCCACTTT. Translation: CASSLDRVGYNSPLHF. This rearrangement joins TRBV28 to TRBJ1-6, with 7 positions matching TRBD1. This CDR3 comprises 16 residues. CDR1 and CDR2 from the germline V gene are MDHEN and SYDVKM. The J segment lost 4 bases and the V segment lost 2 bases, leaving 5 bases of the junction unmatched.